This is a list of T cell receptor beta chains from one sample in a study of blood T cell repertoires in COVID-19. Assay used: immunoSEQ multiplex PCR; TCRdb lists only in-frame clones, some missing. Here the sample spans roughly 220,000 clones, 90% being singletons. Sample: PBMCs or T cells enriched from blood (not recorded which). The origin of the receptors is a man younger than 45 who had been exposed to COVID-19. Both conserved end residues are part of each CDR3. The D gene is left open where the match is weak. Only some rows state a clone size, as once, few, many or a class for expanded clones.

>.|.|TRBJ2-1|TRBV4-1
CASSRMVAGAVEQFF
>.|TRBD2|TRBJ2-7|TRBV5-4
CASSPYGGGNTYF
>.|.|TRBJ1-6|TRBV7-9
CASSLGERGYNSPLHF
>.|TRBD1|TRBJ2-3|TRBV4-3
CASSQSGGRADTQYF
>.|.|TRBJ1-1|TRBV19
CATTEHTEAFF
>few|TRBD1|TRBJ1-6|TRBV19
CASSITGGYSPLHF
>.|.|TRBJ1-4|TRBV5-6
CASSPTGLGESSEKLFF
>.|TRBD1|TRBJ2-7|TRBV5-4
CASSRGQGVTEYEQYF
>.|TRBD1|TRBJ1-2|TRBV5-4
CASSSGQGGYGYTF
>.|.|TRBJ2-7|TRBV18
CASSTAPTTELHNEQYF
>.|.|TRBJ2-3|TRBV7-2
CASSLAGGRDTQYF
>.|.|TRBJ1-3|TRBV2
CASSDQASRVTIYF
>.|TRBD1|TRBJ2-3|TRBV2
CASSKKQGTAGADTQYF
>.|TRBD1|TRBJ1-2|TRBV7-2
CASSFVYRDSRYGYTF
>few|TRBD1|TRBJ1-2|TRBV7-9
CASSLVGDRGRANYGYTF
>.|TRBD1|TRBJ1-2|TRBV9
CASSVRDSLRGYTF
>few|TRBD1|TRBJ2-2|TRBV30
CAWSRAGGGLRELFF
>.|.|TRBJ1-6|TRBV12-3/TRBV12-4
CASRFDRNSPLHF
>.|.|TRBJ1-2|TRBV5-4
CASSLDQGQDGYTF
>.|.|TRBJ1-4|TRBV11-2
CASRSIRGTNEKLFF
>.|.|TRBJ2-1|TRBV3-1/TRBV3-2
CASSQDLGRGLNEQFF
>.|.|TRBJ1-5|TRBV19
CASSPSGEQPQHF
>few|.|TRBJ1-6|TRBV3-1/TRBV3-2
CASSQVVGAGERSPLHF
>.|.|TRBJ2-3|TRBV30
CAWVRRGVSDTQYF
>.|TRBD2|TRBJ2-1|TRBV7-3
CASSLNPPGTTNEQFF
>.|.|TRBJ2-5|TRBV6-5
CASSLEGTQYF
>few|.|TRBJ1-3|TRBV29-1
CSVAGWTGNTIYF
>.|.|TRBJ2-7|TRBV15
CATSSESYGGYEQYF
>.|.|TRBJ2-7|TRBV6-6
CASSSTVPEQYF
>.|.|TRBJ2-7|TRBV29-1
CSVGGQPGLSSYEQYF
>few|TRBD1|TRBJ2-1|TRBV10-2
CASRRQGASYNEQFF